Sequencing of this T cell receptor beta chain was carried out in a study of T cell responses to AZD1222 COVID-19 vaccine (TCRdb year 2021). The study in broad terms: TCR sequencing covered some 240 trial participants: about 210 given two doses of AZD1222 and about 26 given two doses of MenACWY control vaccine. Trial participants were enrolled by age into 18-55, 56-69 and 70-plus year subgroups, with roughly 150, 30 and 60 TCR-sequenced participants respectively. Study-level results and caveats: The 56-69-year group was small, and its depth increase did not reach significance, likely because of low power. A significant rise in spike-specific TCR breadth and depth was observed after two AZD1222 doses relative to day 0 and relative to MenACWY recipients. The whole spike protein was spanned by vaccine-associated CD4 TCRs, and dominant responses were seen in regions 160-218 and 743-854. Epitopes outside the regions mutated in the B.1.351 and B.1.1.7 variants were reportedly recognized by nearly half of the unique spike-specific TCRs. Because no samples from the day 14 peak response were available, repertoires could be characterized only after the peak T cell response. Participants were mostly white British and included more females than males, and it was suggested by the authors that clonal diversity may have been underestimated. Conclusions about previously exposed vaccinees are limited, since just six AZD1222 recipients were seropositive for SARS-CoV-2 at baseline.

V was cut back by 2 bases and J by 9 bases, leaving a gap of 10 bases between them. The cysteine opens and the phenylalanine closes a CDR3 of 13 amino acids. Only the CDR3 portion is preserved as DNA: 39 bases, with reading frame beginning at the first base. The CDR1 and CDR2 encoded by the germline V gene are MNHNS and SASEGT. Points on this clone: Its antigen is not yet known. Nothing much larger sits one base from this clone, and base qualities are not available.

The CDR3 regions of human TCRbeta chains were analyzed by immunosequencing. The authors' pipeline ran thus. TCRs in the repertoires were matched against a reference library of SARS-CoV-2-specific TCRs that had been generated with the MIRA antigen-specificity platform. Breadth was defined as the fraction of unique TCRs that were SARS-CoV-2-associated, and depth was defined as the fraction of total T cells that were SARS-CoV-2-associated. Using the MIRA data, every spike-specific TCR was mapped to the spike region that the TCR reacted to and assigned to either a CD4 or a CD8 class. Log10-transformed breadth and depth values were compared by one-way ANOVA with Sidak's multiple comparisons tests. TCRdb's version of the immuneACCESS table is confined to in-frame rearrangements and falls short of the full clone set. An unresolved V gene accounts for under half of the shortfall where checked; the remainder is of unknown origin. The DNA was the basis for D and trimming; V, J and clone size are from that table. The sample yields about 150,000 clones; about 90% were counted once. Approximately 3.6% of the sample belongs to the ten largest clones.

Explained via the paper, the time point label denotes: about 28 days (+/-7) after the second vaccine dose. AZD1222 recipients given second doses at about 4 weeks or at about 12 weeks were pooled, since spike-specific TCR depth and breadth were not found to differ between the two schedules. Samples from vaccinated people were obtained from the UK trials COV001 and COV002, which included a single-blind randomized controlled phase 2/3 trial of AZD1222 (ChAdOx1 nCoV-19) in healthy adults. For TCRbeta chain sequencing, PBMC samples were collected from trial participants at day 0 and at day 28 after the second dose.

Specimen: peripheral blood, collected 28 days after the second AZD1222 dose. This clonotype originated in an adult who received the AZD1222 COVID-19 vaccine. Recombination joined TRBV6-1 with TRBJ1-4; the D gene lacks a confident call. The CDR3 loop reads CASSETLTQKLFF. The bases are TGTGCCAGCAGTGAAACGTTAACCCAAAAACTGTTTTTT.